These T cell receptor beta chains were read from a single sample in a study of Graves' ophthalmopathy and Graves' hyperthyroidism. MiXCR was run by TCRdb on the multiplex PCR reads, yielding one entry per CDR3 protein. In the table there are about 550,000 distinct CDR3 sequences, about 40% of which are singletons. Sequenced material: peripheral blood or thyroid tissue (not recorded which). All receptors derive from an adult man with Graves' hyperthyroidism. Each CDR3 is given without its conserved first and last residue. D genes are given only for firm matches.

CDR3 length: 11
D gene: .
V gene: TRBV5-6
CDR3 protein: ASSLTTREAQY

CDR3 length: 13
D gene: TRBD1
V gene: TRBV7-2
CDR3 protein: ASSLTGRMNTEAF

CDR3 length: 16
D gene: .
V gene: TRBV12-3/TRBV12-4
CDR3 protein: ASSLVAGLVWGNTEAF

CDR3 length: 16
D gene: .
V gene: TRBV4-2
CDR3 protein: ASSQDWASLSGANVLT

CDR3 length: 11
D gene: .
V gene: TRBV19
CDR3 protein: ARWSQQQETQY

CDR3 length: 10
D gene: .
V gene: TRBV10-2
CDR3 protein: ASSDYRLEQY

CDR3 length: 11
D gene: TRBD1
V gene: TRBV29-1
CDR3 protein: SVADRGDYEQY

CDR3 length: 13
D gene: TRBD1
V gene: TRBV19
CDR3 protein: ASSSGPGGTYEQY

CDR3 length: 12
D gene: .
V gene: TRBV7-6
CDR3 protein: ARDQQGTDAEAF

CDR3 length: 13
D gene: .
V gene: TRBV24-1
CDR3 protein: ATSDLRTGANVLT

CDR3 length: 13
D gene: .
V gene: TRBV7-2
CDR3 protein: ASSLEGRNTDTQY

CDR3 length: 12
D gene: .
V gene: TRBV6-5
CDR3 protein: ASSNTGFWTEAF

CDR3 length: 12
D gene: TRBD1
V gene: TRBV18
CDR3 protein: ASETGGSKETQY

CDR3 length: 12
D gene: .
V gene: TRBV20-1
CDR3 protein: SARRASVPYEQY

CDR3 length: 11
D gene: .
V gene: TRBV29-1
CDR3 protein: SVDGGTNTEAF

CDR3 length: 13
D gene: TRBD1
V gene: TRBV5-1
CDR3 protein: ASSLWTGGGYEQY

CDR3 length: 10
D gene: .
V gene: TRBV5-1
CDR3 protein: ASSFQGHEQF

CDR3 length: 9
D gene: .
V gene: TRBV7-4
CDR3 protein: ATDGTGELF

CDR3 length: 13
D gene: TRBD1
V gene: TRBV20-1
CDR3 protein: SANTGTAGANVLT

CDR3 length: 15
D gene: TRBD1
V gene: TRBV20-1
CDR3 protein: SARESGKGQIYQPQH

CDR3 length: 12
D gene: TRBD1
V gene: TRBV9
CDR3 protein: ASSVGGTGPGYT

CDR3 length: 17
D gene: TRBD2
V gene: TRBV7-8
CDR3 protein: ASSLAALASGGPTYEQY

CDR3 length: 13
D gene: .
V gene: TRBV7-2
CDR3 protein: ASSLGDSLTYEQY

CDR3 length: 11
D gene: .
V gene: TRBV29-1
CDR3 protein: SLRGGSTHEQY

CDR3 length: 10
D gene: .
V gene: TRBV7-9
CDR3 protein: ASSPGGAEQY

CDR3 length: 14
D gene: .
V gene: TRBV7-2
CDR3 protein: ASSQVGLAEDEKLF

CDR3 length: 13
D gene: TRBD1
V gene: TRBV7-9
CDR3 protein: ASSPTGTGRAEAF

CDR3 length: 11
D gene: .
V gene: TRBV7-9
CDR3 protein: ASSLAGGAGQY

CDR3 length: 13
D gene: TRBD1
V gene: TRBV20-1
CDR3 protein: SASYRTGGTGRAF

CDR3 length: 12
D gene: .
V gene: TRBV7-9
CDR3 protein: TSCLGGHTDTQY

CDR3 length: 13
D gene: TRBD1
V gene: TRBV2
CDR3 protein: ASSLTGDTNQPQH

CDR3 length: 10
D gene: .
V gene: TRBV4-1
CDR3 protein: ASSQETRTAF

CDR3 length: 11
D gene: .
V gene: TRBV2
CDR3 protein: ASSETGGTEAF

CDR3 length: 14
D gene: TRBD2
V gene: TRBV29-1
CDR3 protein: SVKTSGGTSTDTQY

CDR3 length: 12
D gene: .
V gene: TRBV12-3/TRBV12-4
CDR3 protein: ASRPDLNTGELF

CDR3 length: 13
D gene: .
V gene: TRBV3-1
CDR3 protein: ASSHQGRESGAAF

CDR3 length: 12
D gene: .
V gene: TRBV29-1
CDR3 protein: SLRSGGQNTEAF

CDR3 length: 11
D gene: .
V gene: TRBV10-3
CDR3 protein: AISDRTDYGYT

CDR3 length: 11
D gene: .
V gene: TRBV19
CDR3 protein: ASSMGQPQPQH

CDR3 length: 12
D gene: .
V gene: TRBV28
CDR3 protein: ASSLGTGANVLT

CDR3 length: 11
D gene: .
V gene: TRBV10-3
CDR3 protein: AISDGNQETQY

CDR3 length: 10
D gene: TRBD2
V gene: TRBV29-1
CDR3 protein: STGGRRAEQY

CDR3 length: 10
D gene: .
V gene: TRBV12-3/TRBV12-4
CDR3 protein: ASSIDNLGYT